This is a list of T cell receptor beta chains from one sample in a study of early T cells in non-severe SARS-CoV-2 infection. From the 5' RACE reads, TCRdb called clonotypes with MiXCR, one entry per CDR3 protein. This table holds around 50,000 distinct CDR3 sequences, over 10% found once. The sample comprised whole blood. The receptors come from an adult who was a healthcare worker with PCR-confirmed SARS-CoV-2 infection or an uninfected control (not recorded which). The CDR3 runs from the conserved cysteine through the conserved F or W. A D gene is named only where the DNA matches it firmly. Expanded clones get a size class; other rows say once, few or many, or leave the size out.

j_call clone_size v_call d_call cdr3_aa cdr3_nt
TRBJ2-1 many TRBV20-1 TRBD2 CSAPPSGAYNEQFF TGCAGTGCACCCCCTAGCGGTGCATACAATGAGCAGTTCTTC
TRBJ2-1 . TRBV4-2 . CASSQVEADYNEQFF TGTGCCAGCAGCCAAGTAGAGGCGGACTACAATGAGCAGTTCTTC
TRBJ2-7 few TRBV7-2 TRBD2 CASSFGLAGPYEQYF TGTGCCAGCAGCTTTGGACTAGCGGGACCCTACGAGCAGTACTTC
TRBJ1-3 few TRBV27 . CASSKTPGGRSGNTIYF TGTGCCAGCAGTAAGACTCCCGGGGGGCGATCTGGAAACACCATATATTTT
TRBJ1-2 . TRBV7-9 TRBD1 CASSFHRGNDGYTF TGTGCCAGCAGCTTCCACAGGGGCAACGATGGCTACACCTTC
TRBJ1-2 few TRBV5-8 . CASSLRGPYGYTF TGTGCCAGCAGCTTAAGGGGTCCCTATGGCTACACCTTC
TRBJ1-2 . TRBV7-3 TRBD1 CASSLGQGTGYTF TGTGCCAGCAGCCTAGGACAGGGAACTGGCTACACCTTC
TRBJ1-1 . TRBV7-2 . CASSGMNTEAFF TGTGCCAGCAGCGGTATGAACACTGAAGCTTTCTTT
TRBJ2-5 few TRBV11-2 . CASSLKEGRAQYF TGTGCCAGCAGCTTGAAAGAGGGGCGGGCCCAGTACTTC
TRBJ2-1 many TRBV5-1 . CASRVRVYNEQFF TGCGCCAGCAGGGTCCGGGTCTACAATGAGCAGTTCTTC
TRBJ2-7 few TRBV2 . CASYNSYYEQYF TGTGCCAGCTATAACTCTTACTACGAGCAGTACTTC
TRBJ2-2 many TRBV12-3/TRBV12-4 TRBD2 CASTLSPSGITGELFF TGTGCCAGCACCTTATCCCCCAGCGGGATCACCGGGGAGCTGTTTTTT
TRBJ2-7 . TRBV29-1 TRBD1 CSVAGQGAYEQYF TGCAGCGTGGCCGGACAGGGGGCCTACGAGCAGTACTTC
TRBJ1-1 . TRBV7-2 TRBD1 CASSSDDRGRTEAFF TGTGCCAGCAGCTCGGACGACAGGGGGAGGACTGAAGCTTTCTTT
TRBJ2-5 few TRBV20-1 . CSADSDQETQYF TGCAGTGCTGATAGCGACCAAGAGACCCAGTACTTC
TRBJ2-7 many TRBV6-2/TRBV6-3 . CASSSLGGGYEQYF TGTGCCAGCAGTTCCCTGGGAGGCGGCTACGAGCAGTACTTC
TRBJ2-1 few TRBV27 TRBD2 CASSPAGTSGRNEQFF TGTGCCAGCAGTCCGGCCGGGACTAGCGGGAGGAATGAGCAGTTCTTC
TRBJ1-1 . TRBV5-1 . CASSLHGPAVTEAFF TGCGCCAGCAGCTTACACGGACCTGCGGTCACTGAAGCTTTCTTT
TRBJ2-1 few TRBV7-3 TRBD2 CVSGPTGGRADEQFF TGTGTCAGCGGCCCGACGGGAGGGAGAGCGGATGAGCAGTTCTTC
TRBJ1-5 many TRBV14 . CASSQETYQPQHF TGTGCCAGCAGCCAAGAAACATATCAGCCCCAGCATTTT
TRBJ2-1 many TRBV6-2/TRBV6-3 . CASSLDPSYNEQFF TGTGCCAGCAGTCTGGACCCCTCCTACAATGAGCAGTTCTTC
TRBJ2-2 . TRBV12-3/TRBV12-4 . CASSLGGGTGELFF TGTGCCAGCAGTTTAGGTGGTGGCACCGGGGAGCTGTTTTTT
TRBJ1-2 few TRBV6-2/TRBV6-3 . CASTSRGQRRGYTF TGTGCCAGCACCTCCCGTGGACAGAGGAGGGGCTACACCTTC
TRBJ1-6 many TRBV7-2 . CASSLASTGNSPLHF TGTGCCAGCAGCTTAGCGTCTACAGGGAATTCACCCCTCCACTTT
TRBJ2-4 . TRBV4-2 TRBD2 CASSQERRKAGAGKNIQYF TGTGCCAGCAGCCAAGAACGAAGGAAGGCGGGAGCAGGGAAAAACATTCAGTACTTC
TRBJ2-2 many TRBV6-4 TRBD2 CASSETSGGTGELFF TGTGCCAGCAGTGAAACGTCGGGGGGTACCGGGGAGCTGTTTTTT
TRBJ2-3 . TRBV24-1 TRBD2 CATSDSILAGGFTDTQYF TGTGCCACCAGTGACTCGATACTAGCGGGAGGGTTCACAGATACGCAGTATTTT
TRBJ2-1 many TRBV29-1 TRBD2 CSVAPGGPNEQFF TGCAGCGTAGCACCGGGAGGGCCTAATGAGCAGTTCTTC
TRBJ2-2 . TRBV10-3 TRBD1 CAIGETHRGNTGELFF TGTGCCATCGGGGAAACACACAGGGGTAACACCGGGGAGCTGTTTTTT
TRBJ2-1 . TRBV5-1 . CASSAHNEQFF TGCGCCAGCAGCGCCCACAATGAGCAGTTCTTC
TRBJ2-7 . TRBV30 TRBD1 CAWTPGQTYEQYF TGTGCCTGGACCCCGGGACAGACCTACGAGCAGTACTTC
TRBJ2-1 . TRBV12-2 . CASRIEGLANNEQFF TGTGCAAGTCGCATCGAGGGGCTAGCGAACAATGAGCAGTTCTTC
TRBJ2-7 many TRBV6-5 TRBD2 CASNQLAGSHEQYF TGTGCCAGCAACCAACTAGCGGGGTCCCACGAGCAGTACTTC
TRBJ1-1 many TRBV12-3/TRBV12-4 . CASSRQITTTEAFF TGTGCCAGCAGTCGACAGATAACTACCACTGAAGCTTTCTTT
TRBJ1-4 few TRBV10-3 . CAISEKRNEKLFF TGTGCCATCAGTGAAAAACGGAATGAAAAACTGTTTTTT
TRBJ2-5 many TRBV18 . CASSPGQKETQYF TGTGCCAGCTCACCAGGTCAGAAAGAGACCCAGTACTTC
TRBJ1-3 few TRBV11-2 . CATSQGSFSGNTIYF TGTGCCACCAGTCAGGGCAGTTTCTCTGGAAACACCATATATTTT
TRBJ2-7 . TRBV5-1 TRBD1 CASSSSGQGKNEQYF TGCGCCAGCAGCTCCTCTGGACAGGGAAAGAACGAGCAGTACTTC
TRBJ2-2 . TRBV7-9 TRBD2 CASSLIAGGSTGELFF TGTGCCAGCAGCTTGATAGCGGGAGGGAGCACCGGGGAGCTGTTTTTT
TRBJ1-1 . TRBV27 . CASSLKAGMDTEAFF TGTGCCAGCAGTTTAAAAGCAGGGATGGACACTGAAGCTTTCTTT
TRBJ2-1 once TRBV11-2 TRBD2 CASSYAAFPGLVRNEQFF TGTGCCAGCAGTTATGCTGCATTTCCGGGACTAGTGAGGAATGAGCAGTTCTTC